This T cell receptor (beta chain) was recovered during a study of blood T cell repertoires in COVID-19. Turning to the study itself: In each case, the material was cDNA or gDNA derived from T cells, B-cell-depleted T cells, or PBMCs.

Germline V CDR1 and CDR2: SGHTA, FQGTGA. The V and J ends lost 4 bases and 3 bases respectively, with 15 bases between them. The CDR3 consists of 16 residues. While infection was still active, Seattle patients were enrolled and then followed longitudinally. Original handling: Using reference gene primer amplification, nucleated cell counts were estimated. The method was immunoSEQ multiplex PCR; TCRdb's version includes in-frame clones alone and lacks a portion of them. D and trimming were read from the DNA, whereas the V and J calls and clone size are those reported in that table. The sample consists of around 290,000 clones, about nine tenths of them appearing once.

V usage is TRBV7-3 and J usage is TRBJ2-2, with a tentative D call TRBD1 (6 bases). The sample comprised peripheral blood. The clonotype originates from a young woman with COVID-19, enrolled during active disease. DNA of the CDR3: TGTGCCAGCAGCTCCAAGAGGGACATCTACACCGGGGAGCTGTTTTTT. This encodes CASSSKRDIYTGELFF.